The sequence of this TCR beta chain was determined in a study of shared clonotypes between healthy human individuals. Study-level information: The donors, a couple of women and a few men, were aged 18 to 49. Per donor, CD8 memory used one plate, CD8 naive used two, CD4 memory used three and CD4 naive used three.

Some clones are missing from TCRdb's copy, which holds only in-frame ones; the method was immunoSEQ multiplex PCR. The table has approximately 2.5 million clones, over 85% seen once. The CDR3 runs 13 residues. CDR1 and CDR2 from the germline V gene are MNHEY and SVGAGI. The V end lost 7 bases, the J end lost 2 bases, and 9 bases lay between the germline ends. The chain carries TRBV6-5 and TRBJ1-3, with unresolved D. This receptor was identified in a man aged 18 to 35 in good health. Some clones in this sample may be carry-over from other donors' samples. The material sequenced was naive CD4+ T cells from PBMCs. Subset here: CD45RA+ positively selected. CDR3 bases: TGTGCCAGCACGGGTGTTACTGGAAACACCATATATTTT. This encodes CASTGVTGNTIYF.